This TCR beta chain emerged from a study of intratumoral heterogeneity in liver cancer. The CDR3 is 15 residues long. Trimming stripped 4 bases from V and 4 bases from J, with 17 bases between. Germline lookup yields CDR1 SGDLS and CDR2 YYNGEE. Early-stage hepatocellular carcinoma patients were treatment-naïve prior to resection. Using immunoSEQ multiplex PCR, the repertoire was profiled, and TCRdb retains in-frame clones only, with some absent. This table holds tens of thousands of clones, 73% found once. The sequencing used tumor-adjacent normal tissue, collected before any cancer treatment. The rearrangement joins TRBV9 to TRBJ2-5; D unclear. The sequence derives from a woman aged 70 to 79 with hepatocellular carcinoma. CDR3 loop: CASSLEEHPRETQYF. CDR3 DNA: TGTGCCAGCAGCTTAGAGGAACACCCGCGAGAGACCCAGTACTTC.